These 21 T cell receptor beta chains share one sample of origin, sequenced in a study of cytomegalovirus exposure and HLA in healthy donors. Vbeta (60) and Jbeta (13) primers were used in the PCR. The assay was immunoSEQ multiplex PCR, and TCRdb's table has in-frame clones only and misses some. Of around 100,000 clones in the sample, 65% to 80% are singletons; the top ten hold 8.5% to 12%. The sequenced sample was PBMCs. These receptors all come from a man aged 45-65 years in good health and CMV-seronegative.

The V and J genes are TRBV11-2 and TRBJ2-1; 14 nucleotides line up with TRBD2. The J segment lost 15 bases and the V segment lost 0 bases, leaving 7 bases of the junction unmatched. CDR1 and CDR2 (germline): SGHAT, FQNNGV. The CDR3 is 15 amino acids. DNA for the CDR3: TGTGCCAGCAGCTTAGATGGACTAGCGGGGGGAAGATGGTTCTTC. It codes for CASSLDGLAGGRWFF.

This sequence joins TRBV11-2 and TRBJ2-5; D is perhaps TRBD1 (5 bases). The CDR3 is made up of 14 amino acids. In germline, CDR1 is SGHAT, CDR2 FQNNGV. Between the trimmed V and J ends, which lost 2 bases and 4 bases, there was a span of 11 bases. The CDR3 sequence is CASSLRQPGETQYF. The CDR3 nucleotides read TGTGCCAGCAGCTTAAGACAGCCTGGAGAGACCCAGTACTTC.

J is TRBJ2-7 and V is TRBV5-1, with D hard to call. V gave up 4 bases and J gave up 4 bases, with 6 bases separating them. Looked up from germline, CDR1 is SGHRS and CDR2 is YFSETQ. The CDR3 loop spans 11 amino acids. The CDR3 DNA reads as TGCGCCAGCAGCGCCCAGTACGAGCAGTACTTC. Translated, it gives CASSAQYEQYF.

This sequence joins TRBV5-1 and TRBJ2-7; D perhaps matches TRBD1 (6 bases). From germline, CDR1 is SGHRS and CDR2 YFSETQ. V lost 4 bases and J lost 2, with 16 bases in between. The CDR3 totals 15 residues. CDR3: CASSVSGTRTYEQYF. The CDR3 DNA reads TGCGCCAGCAGCGTGTCCGGGACACGGACCTACGAGCAGTACTTC.

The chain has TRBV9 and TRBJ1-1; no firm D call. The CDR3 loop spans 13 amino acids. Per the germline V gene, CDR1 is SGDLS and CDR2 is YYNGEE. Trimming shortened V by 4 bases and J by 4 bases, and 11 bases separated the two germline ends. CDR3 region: CASSWEGSTEAFF. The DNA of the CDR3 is TGTGCCAGCAGCTGGGAGGGTAGCACTGAAGCTTTCTTT.

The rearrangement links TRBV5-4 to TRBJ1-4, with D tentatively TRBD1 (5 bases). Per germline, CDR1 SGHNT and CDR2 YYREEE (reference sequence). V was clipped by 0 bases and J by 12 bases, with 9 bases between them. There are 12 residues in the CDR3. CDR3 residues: CASSLVGEELFF. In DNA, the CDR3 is TGTGCCAGCAGCTTGGTGGGGGAGGAACTGTTTTTT.

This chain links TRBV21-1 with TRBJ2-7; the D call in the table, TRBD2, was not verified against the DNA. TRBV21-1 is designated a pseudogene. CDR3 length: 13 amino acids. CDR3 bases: TGTGCCAGCAGCAAAGCCCGGGACTACGAGCAGTACTTC. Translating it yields CASSKARDYEQYF.

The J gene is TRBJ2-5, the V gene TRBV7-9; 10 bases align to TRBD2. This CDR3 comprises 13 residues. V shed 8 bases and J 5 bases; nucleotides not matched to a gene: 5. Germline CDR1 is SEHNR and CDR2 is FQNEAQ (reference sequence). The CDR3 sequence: CASGTSGMETQYF. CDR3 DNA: TGTGCCAGCGGAACTAGCGGGATGGAGACCCAGTACTTC. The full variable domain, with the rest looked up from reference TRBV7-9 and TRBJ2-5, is DTGVSQNPRHKITKRGQNVTFRCDPISEHNRLYWYRQTLGQGPEFLTYFQNEAQLEKSRLLSDRFSAERPKGSFSTLEIQRTEQGDSAMYLCASGTSGMETQYFGPGTRLLVL.

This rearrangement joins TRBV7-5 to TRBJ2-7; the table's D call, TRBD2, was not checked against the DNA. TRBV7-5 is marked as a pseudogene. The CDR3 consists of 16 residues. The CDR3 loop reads CARSFGVPSQKCEQYF. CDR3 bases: TGTGCCAGAAGCTTCGGTGTTCCAAGTCAAAAATGCGAGCAGTACTTC.

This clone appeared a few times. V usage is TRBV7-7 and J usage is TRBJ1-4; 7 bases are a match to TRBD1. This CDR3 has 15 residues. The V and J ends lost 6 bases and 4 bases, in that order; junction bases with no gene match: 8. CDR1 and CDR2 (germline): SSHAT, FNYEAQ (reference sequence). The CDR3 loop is CASRLVRDSNEKLFF. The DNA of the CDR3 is TGTGCCAGCAGACTAGTCCGGGACAGTAATGAAAAACTGTTTTTT.

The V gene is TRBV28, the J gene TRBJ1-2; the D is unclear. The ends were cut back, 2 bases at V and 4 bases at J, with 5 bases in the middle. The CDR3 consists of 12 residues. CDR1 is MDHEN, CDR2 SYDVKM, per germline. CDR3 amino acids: CASSLALYGYTF. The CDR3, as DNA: TGTGCCAGCAGTTTAGCGCTCTATGGCTACACCTTC.

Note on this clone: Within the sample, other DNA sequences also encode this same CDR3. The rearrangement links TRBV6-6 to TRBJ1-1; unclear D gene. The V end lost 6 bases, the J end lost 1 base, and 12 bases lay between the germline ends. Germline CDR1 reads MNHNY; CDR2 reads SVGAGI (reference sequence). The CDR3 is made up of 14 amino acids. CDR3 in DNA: TGTGCCAGCAGCCTGCCCAGGCCGAACACTGAAGCTTTCTTT. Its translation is CASSLPRPNTEAFF.

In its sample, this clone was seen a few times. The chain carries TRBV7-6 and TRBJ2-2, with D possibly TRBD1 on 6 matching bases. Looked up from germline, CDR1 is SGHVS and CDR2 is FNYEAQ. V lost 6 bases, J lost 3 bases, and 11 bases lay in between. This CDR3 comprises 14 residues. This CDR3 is CASSLQGYTGELFF. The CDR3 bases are TGTGCCAGCAGTCTTCAGGGGTACACCGGGGAGCTGTTTTTT.

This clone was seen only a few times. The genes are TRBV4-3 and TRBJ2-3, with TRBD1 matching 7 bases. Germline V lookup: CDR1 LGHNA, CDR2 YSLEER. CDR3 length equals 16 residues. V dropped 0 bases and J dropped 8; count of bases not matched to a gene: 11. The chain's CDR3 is CASSQDVRQGVVTQYF. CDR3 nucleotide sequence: TGCGCCAGCAGCCAAGATGTTCGGCAGGGGGTGGTTACGCAGTATTTT.

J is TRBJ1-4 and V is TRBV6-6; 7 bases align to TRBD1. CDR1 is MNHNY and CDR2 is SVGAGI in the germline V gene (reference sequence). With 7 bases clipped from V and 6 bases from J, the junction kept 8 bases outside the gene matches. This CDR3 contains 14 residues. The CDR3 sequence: CASILGTEDEKLFF. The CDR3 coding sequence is TGTGCCAGCATCTTAGGGACAGAAGATGAAAAACTGTTTTTT.

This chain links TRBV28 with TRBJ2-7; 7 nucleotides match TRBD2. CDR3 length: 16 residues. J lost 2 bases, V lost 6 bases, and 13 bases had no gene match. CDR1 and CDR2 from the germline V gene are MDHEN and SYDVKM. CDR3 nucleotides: TGTGCCAGCAGCCCCCTAAGCGGGACCAATCCCTACGAGCAGTACTTC. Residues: CASSPLSGTNPYEQYF.

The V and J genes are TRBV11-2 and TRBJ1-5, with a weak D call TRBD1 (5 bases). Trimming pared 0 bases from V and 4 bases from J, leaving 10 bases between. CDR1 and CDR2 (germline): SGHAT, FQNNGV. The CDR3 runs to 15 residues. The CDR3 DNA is TGTGCCAGCAGCTTAGATACGACAGCTAATCAGCCCCAGCATTTT. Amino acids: CASSLDTTANQPQHF.

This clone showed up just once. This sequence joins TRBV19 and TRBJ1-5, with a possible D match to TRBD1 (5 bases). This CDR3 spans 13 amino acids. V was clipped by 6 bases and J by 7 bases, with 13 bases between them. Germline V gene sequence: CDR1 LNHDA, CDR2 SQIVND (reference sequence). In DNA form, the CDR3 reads TGTGCCAGTAGACGGGGGTGGGGGCAGCCCCAGCATTTT. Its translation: CASRRGWGQPQHF.

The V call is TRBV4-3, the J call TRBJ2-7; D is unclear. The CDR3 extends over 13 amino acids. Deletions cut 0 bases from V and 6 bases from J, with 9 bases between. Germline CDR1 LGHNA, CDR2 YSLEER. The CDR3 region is CASSQDGTGEQYF. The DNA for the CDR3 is TGCGCCAGCAGCCAAGATGGAACGGGCGAGCAGTACTTC.

CDR3 nucleotide sequence: TGTGCCAGCAGCAAGCCGGGACTAGGAGTCAATGAGCAGTTCTTC. This translates into CASSKPGLGVNEQFF. The chain carries TRBV5-4 and TRBJ2-1; 8 bases map to TRBD2. Germline CDR1 is SGHNT and CDR2 is YYREEE (reference sequence). The CDR3 spans 15 residues. The junction had 9 bases not matched to a gene; V was cut back by 4 bases and J by 6 bases.

The CDR3 bases are TGTGCCAGCAGTTACTCGCGGGAGCGCACCGGGGAGCTGTTTTTT. This codes for CASSYSRERTGELFF. The chain has TRBV6-6 and TRBJ2-2, with TRBD2 matching over 7 bases. Trimming cost V 0 bases and J 4 bases; bases outside gene matches: 2. This CDR3 comprises 15 residues. Per germline, CDR1 MNHNY and CDR2 SVGAGI (reference sequence).